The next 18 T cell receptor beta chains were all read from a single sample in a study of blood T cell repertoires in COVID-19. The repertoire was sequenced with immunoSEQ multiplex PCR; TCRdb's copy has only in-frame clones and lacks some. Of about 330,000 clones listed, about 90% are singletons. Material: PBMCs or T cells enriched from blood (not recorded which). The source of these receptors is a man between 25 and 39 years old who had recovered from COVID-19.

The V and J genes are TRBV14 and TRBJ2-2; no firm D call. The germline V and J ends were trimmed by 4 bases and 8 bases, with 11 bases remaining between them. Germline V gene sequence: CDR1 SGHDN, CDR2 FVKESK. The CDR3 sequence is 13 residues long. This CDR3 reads CASSLRLVGELFF. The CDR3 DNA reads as TGTGCCAGCAGCCTGCGCCTCGTGGGGGAGCTGTTTTTT.

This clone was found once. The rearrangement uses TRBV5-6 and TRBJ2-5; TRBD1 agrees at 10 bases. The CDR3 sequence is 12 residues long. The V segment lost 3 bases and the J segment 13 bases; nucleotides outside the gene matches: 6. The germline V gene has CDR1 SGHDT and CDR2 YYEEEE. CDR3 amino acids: CASSWGQGLRYF. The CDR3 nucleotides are TGTGCCAGCAGCTGGGGACAGGGGTTGAGGTACTTC.

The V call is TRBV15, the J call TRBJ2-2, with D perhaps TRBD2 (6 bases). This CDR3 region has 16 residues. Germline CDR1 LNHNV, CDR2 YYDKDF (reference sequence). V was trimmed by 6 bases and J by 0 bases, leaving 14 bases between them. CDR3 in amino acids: CATREGSTANTGELFF. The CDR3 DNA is TGTGCCACCAGGGAGGGCTCGACCGCGAACACCGGGGAGCTGTTTTTT.

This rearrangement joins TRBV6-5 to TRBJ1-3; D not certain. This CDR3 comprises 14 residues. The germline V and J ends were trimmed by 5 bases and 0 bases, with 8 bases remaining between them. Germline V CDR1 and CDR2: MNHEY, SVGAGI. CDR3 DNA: TGTGCCAGCAGTCAAAGAGTCTCTGGAAACACCATATATTTT. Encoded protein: CASSQRVSGNTIYF.

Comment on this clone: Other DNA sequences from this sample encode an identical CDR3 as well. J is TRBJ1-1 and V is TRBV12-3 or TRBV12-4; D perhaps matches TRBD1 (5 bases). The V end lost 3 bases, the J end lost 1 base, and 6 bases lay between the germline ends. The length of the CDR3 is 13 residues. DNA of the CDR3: TGTGCCAGCAGTTTCGACAGGAACACTGAAGCTTTCTTT. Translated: CASSFDRNTEAFF.

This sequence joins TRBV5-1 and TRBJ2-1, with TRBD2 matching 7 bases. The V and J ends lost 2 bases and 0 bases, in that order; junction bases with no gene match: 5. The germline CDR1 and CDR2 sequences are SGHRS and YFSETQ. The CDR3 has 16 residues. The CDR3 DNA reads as TGCGCCAGCAGCTTAACTAGCGTCATCTCCTACAATGAGCAGTTCTTC. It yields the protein CASSLTSVISYNEQFF.

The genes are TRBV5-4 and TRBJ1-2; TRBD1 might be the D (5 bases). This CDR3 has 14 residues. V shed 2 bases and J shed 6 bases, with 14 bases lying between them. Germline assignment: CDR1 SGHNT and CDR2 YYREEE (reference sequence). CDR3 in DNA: TGTGCCAGCAGCTTTATCAGGACAACCGATGGCTACACCTTC. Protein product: CASSFIRTTDGYTF.

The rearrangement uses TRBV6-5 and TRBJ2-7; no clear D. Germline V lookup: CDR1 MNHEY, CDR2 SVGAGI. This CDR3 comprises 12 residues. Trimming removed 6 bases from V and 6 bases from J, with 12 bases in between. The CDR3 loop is CASRPPSGEQYF. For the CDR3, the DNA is TGTGCCAGCAGACCGCCCTCAGGCGAGCAGTACTTC.

The CDR3 nucleotides read TGTGTTTCGGGGAGCTACGAGCAGTACTTC. It specifies CVSGSYEQYF. The V call is TRBV28, the J call TRBJ2-7, with a possible D match to TRBD2 (5 bases). The CDR3 length is 10 residues. Germline CDR1 and CDR2: MDHEN and SYDVKM.

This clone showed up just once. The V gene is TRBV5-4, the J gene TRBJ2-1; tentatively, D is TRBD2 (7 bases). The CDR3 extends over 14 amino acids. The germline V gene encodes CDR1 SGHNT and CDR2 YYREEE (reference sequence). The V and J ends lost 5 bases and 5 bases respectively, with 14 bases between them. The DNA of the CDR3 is TGTGCCAGCAGAAGGGCGGGGGCCCACAATGAGCAGTTCTTC. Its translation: CASRRAGAHNEQFF.

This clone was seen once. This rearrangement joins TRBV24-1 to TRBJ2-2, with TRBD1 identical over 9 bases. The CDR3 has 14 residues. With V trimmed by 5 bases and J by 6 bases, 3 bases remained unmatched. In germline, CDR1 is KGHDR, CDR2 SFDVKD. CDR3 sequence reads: CATSGGTGPGELFF. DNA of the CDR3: TGTGCCACCAGTGGGGGGACAGGGCCCGGGGAGCTGTTTTTT.

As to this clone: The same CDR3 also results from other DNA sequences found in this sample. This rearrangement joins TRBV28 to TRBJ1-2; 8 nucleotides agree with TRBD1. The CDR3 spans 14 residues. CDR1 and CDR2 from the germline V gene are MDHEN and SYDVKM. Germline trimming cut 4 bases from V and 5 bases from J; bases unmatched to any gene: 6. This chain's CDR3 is CASSSRTGFYGYTF. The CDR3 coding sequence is TGTGCCAGCAGTTCTCGGACAGGGTTTTATGGCTACACCTTC.

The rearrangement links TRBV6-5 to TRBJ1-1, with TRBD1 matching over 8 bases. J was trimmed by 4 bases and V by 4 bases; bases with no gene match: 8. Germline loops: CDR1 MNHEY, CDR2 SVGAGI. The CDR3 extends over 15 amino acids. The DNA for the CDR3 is TGTGCCAGCAGTTCGGGGTCGACAGGGGTCACTGAAGCTTTCTTT. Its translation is CASSSGSTGVTEAFF.

CDR3 DNA: TGTGCCAGCATCGAGACCTACGAGCAGTACTTC. This gives the protein CASIETYEQYF. The chain couples TRBV6-5 to TRBJ2-7, with D uncertain. The CDR3 spans 11 residues. Germline CDR1 is MNHEY and CDR2 is SVGAGI. V lost 7 bases, J lost 2 bases, and 6 bases lay in between.

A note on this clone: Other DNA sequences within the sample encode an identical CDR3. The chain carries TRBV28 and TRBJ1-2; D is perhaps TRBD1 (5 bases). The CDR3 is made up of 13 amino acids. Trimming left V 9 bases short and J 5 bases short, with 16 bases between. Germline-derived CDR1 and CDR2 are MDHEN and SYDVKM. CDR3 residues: CASTPVGAYGYTF. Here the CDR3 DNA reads TGTGCCAGTACCCCCGTAGGGGCGTATGGCTACACCTTC.

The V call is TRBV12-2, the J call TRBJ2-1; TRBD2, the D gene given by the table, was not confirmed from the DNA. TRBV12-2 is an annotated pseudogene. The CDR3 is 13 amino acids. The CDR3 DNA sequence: TGTGCAAGTCGCTTAGCGATAGCGGTCGAGCAGTTCTTC. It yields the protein CASRLAIAVEQFF.

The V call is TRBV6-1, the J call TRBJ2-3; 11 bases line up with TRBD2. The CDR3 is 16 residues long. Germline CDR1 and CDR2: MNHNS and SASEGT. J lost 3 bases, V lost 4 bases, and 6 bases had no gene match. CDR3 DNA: TGTGCCAGCAGTGCGATTAGCGGGGGGGCGACAGATACGCAGTATTTT. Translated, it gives CASSAISGGATDTQYF.

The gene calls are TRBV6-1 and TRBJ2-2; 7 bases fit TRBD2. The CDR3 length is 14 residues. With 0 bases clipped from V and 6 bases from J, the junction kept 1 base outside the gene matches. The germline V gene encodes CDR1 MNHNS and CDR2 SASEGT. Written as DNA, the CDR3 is TGTGCCAGCAGTGAAGCGGGGGGGGCCGGGGAGCTGTTTTTT. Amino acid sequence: CASSEAGGAGELFF.